Listed below are T cell receptor beta chains from one sample, sequenced in a study of blood T cells in healthy people across ages. MiXCR, run by TCRdb on the 5' RACE reads, gives a single entry per CDR3 protein. The sample includes fewer than 2,000,000 distinct CDR3 sequences, roughly two fifths seen only once; the top ten take more than 20%. The sample consisted of blood. The receptor source for this set is a human donor in good health. The conserved cysteine and the conserved F or W are not part of the CDR3 here. A clone size is listed for some rows: how often the clone was seen (once, few, many), or a class if it is expanded.

CDR3 protein: VSSKTTSGNTDTQY
V gene: TRBV5-1
clone size: once
J gene: TRBJ2-3

CDR3 protein: SVATDTQY
V gene: TRBV29-1
clone size: many
J gene: TRBJ2-3

CDR3 protein: ASSLVPSGGHNEQF
V gene: TRBV7-2
clone size: once
J gene: TRBJ2-1

CDR3 protein: ASSQDFVGTEAF
V gene: TRBV4-1
clone size: -
J gene: TRBJ1-1

CDR3 protein: ASSQEAVIITSTDTQY
V gene: TRBV3-1
clone size: few
J gene: TRBJ2-3

CDR3 protein: ASSMGTSGVQETQY
V gene: TRBV11-1
clone size: few
J gene: TRBJ2-5

CDR3 protein: ASSLALAGNYGYT
V gene: TRBV7-8
clone size: -
J gene: TRBJ1-2

CDR3 protein: ASSLNGDTIAYEQY
V gene: TRBV11-2
clone size: -
J gene: TRBJ2-7

CDR3 protein: ASSQDPAQGVWETQY
V gene: TRBV4-2
clone size: few
J gene: TRBJ2-5

CDR3 protein: ASSLRGPASSYNEQF
V gene: TRBV27
clone size: -
J gene: TRBJ2-1

CDR3 protein: ASSPGTNYNEQF
V gene: TRBV5-1
clone size: many
J gene: TRBJ2-1

CDR3 protein: ASSPPTSGGAVDEQY
V gene: TRBV7-9
clone size: -
J gene: TRBJ2-3

CDR3 protein: ASSTPRGHYGYT
V gene: TRBV11-2
clone size: -
J gene: TRBJ1-2

CDR3 protein: ASRPYRGTDTQY
V gene: TRBV28
clone size: many
J gene: TRBJ2-3

CDR3 protein: ASSLLNGLAPSDTQY
V gene: TRBV5-1
clone size: few
J gene: TRBJ2-3

CDR3 protein: ASLRTGQGMYEQY
V gene: TRBV6-6
clone size: -
J gene: TRBJ2-7

CDR3 protein: ASSPLGGAGDGYT
V gene: TRBV28
clone size: -
J gene: TRBJ1-2

CDR3 protein: ASKVIGGGKRDTEAF
V gene: TRBV2
clone size: -
J gene: TRBJ1-1

CDR3 protein: ASSLVPGTYYGYT
V gene: TRBV7-2
clone size: -
J gene: TRBJ1-2

CDR3 protein: SARQANSYEQY
V gene: TRBV20-1
clone size: few
J gene: TRBJ2-7

CDR3 protein: ASSPARDEQY
V gene: TRBV3-1
clone size: -
J gene: TRBJ2-7

CDR3 protein: ASSFRGGQSYNEQF
V gene: TRBV7-9
clone size: once
J gene: TRBJ2-1

CDR3 protein: SARDPSGQGNSPLH
V gene: TRBV20-1
clone size: -
J gene: TRBJ1-6

CDR3 protein: AIRAETDTQY
V gene: TRBV10-3
clone size: few
J gene: TRBJ2-3

CDR3 protein: ASNQGASGGDTGELF
V gene: TRBV4-3
clone size: -
J gene: TRBJ2-2

CDR3 protein: SAPSQGEQY
V gene: TRBV20-1
clone size: few
J gene: TRBJ2-7

CDR3 protein: ASSSHLAPGNYGYT
V gene: TRBV27
clone size: -
J gene: TRBJ1-2

CDR3 protein: ASSYGGVEREQY
V gene: TRBV6-5
clone size: many
J gene: TRBJ2-7

CDR3 protein: SVGSIRGYT
V gene: TRBV29-1
clone size: few
J gene: TRBJ1-2

CDR3 protein: ASSDSPGTGCFQPQH
V gene: TRBV6-4
clone size: -
J gene: TRBJ1-5

CDR3 protein: ASSVPFGGQETQY
V gene: TRBV12-3/TRBV12-4
clone size: -
J gene: TRBJ2-5

CDR3 protein: SATIQEGYGYT
V gene: TRBV20-1
clone size: -
J gene: TRBJ1-2

CDR3 protein: ASSIQQGAGTDTQY
V gene: TRBV5-1
clone size: few
J gene: TRBJ2-3

CDR3 protein: ASSSLLGTKNIQY
V gene: TRBV5-6
clone size: -
J gene: TRBJ2-4

CDR3 protein: AITGADFPSSYEQY
V gene: TRBV5-7
clone size: few
J gene: TRBJ2-7

CDR3 protein: AWSVWDLNQPQH
V gene: TRBV30
clone size: -
J gene: TRBJ1-5

CDR3 protein: SVEPPDVNTEAF
V gene: TRBV29-1
clone size: -
J gene: TRBJ1-1

CDR3 protein: ATSGVGQGTFGANVLT
V gene: TRBV24-1
clone size: few
J gene: TRBJ2-6

CDR3 protein: ASSLRPWNTEAF
V gene: TRBV5-5
clone size: -
J gene: TRBJ1-1

CDR3 protein: ATSREKGRLTYEQY
V gene: TRBV15
clone size: few
J gene: TRBJ2-7

CDR3 protein: ATQGTGFNEQF
V gene: TRBV28
clone size: -
J gene: TRBJ2-1

CDR3 protein: ASSQQRDSTYSGANVLT
V gene: TRBV4-3
clone size: -
J gene: TRBJ2-6

CDR3 protein: SVVPEETQY
V gene: TRBV29-1
clone size: few
J gene: TRBJ2-5

CDR3 protein: ASSLSTPVLGQY
V gene: TRBV27
clone size: -
J gene: TRBJ2-5

CDR3 protein: ASSFQGSGGEKLF
V gene: TRBV7-2
clone size: -
J gene: TRBJ1-4

CDR3 protein: SARRLPGQGIYNEQF
V gene: TRBV20-1
clone size: few
J gene: TRBJ2-1